A single sample gave rise to the 20 T cell receptor beta chains below, sequenced in a study of cytomegalovirus exposure and HLA in healthy donors. The PCR used 60 Vbeta and 13 Jbeta primers. The assay was immunoSEQ multiplex PCR, and TCRdb's table has in-frame clones only and misses some. The repertoire holds approximately 140,000 clones, with roughly three quarters as singletons. The sequenced sample was PBMCs. These receptors all come from a man between 18 and 29 years old in good health and CMV-seronegative.

The chain recombines TRBV7-6 with TRBJ1-2; D not certain. CDR1 and CDR2 from the germline V gene are SGHVS and FNYEAQ. CDR3 size: 12 residues. Trimming removed 3 bases from V and 3 bases from J, with 5 bases in between. The CDR3 DNA sequence: TGTGCCAGCAGCTTCGGGGACTATGGCTACACCTTC. This gives the protein CASSFGDYGYTF.

This sequence joins TRBV11-3 and TRBJ1-1, with 7 bases fitting TRBD1. The CDR3 totals 14 residues. The ends lost 5 bases at V and 1 base at J; junction bases unmatched: 4. In germline, CDR1 is SGHNT, CDR2 YENEEA. CDR3 DNA sequence: TGTGCCAGCAGCGCCCAGGGGGAGAACACTGAAGCTTTCTTT. It yields the protein CASSAQGENTEAFF.

The gene calls are TRBV5-4 and TRBJ2-1; TRBD2 agrees at 9 bases. CDR3 length: 15 residues. From germline, CDR1 is SGHNT and CDR2 YYREEE (reference sequence). V lost 4 bases and J lost 5; bases outside the gene matches: 7. CDR3 amino acids: CASSGGGADDNEQFF. CDR3 nucleotide sequence: TGTGCCAGCAGCGGCGGGGGGGCCGACGACAATGAGCAGTTCTTC.

The chain joins TRBV5-4 to TRBJ2-7; D gene unclear. The germline CDR1 and CDR2 sequences are SGHNT and YYREEE (reference sequence). The ends were cut back, 3 bases at V and 5 bases at J, with 21 bases in the middle. The CDR3 is 16 residues long. The CDR3 spells CASSSNDGPGRDEQYF. For the CDR3, the DNA is TGTGCCAGCAGCTCAAACGACGGCCCCGGTCGGGACGAGCAGTACTTC.

The rearrangement links TRBV9 to TRBJ2-2; TRBD2 is a possible D gene (5 bases). Trimming stripped 1 base from V and 4 bases from J, with 11 bases between. CDR1 and CDR2 (germline): SGDLS, YYNGEE. The CDR3 is 15 amino acids. CDR3 coding DNA: TGTGCCAGCAGCGTAAGAGGGTCGCCCACCGGGGAGCTGTTTTTT. Translated: CASSVRGSPTGELFF.

This chain connects TRBV11-3 to TRBJ2-7, with D tentatively TRBD2 (6 bases). V lost 8 bases, J lost 7 bases, and 15 bases lay in between. This CDR3 region has 12 residues. Germline-derived CDR1 and CDR2 are SGHNT and YENEEA. In nucleotides, the CDR3 is TGTGCCAGCGGATCAGGTGCGGGGGAGCAGTACTTC. Translating it yields CASGSGAGEQYF.

J is TRBJ1-1 and V is TRBV6-5; no firm D call. This CDR3 spans 12 amino acids. Germline V gene data show CDR1 as MNHEY and CDR2 as SVGAGI. The V gene lost 2 bases and the J gene lost 7 bases, with 8 bases spanning the gap. The CDR3 sequence: CASSYEEIEAFF. CDR3 DNA sequence: TGTGCCAGCAGTTACGAGGAGATTGAAGCTTTCTTT.

In its sample, this clone was seen a few times. The chain couples TRBV5-4 to TRBJ2-2; no clear D. Germline V gives CDR1 SGHNT, CDR2 YYREEE (reference sequence). This CDR3 contains 16 residues. V was trimmed by 0 bases and J by 0 bases, leaving 9 bases between them. This CDR3 is CASSLGAVANTGELFF. DNA of the CDR3: TGTGCCAGCAGCTTGGGGGCAGTTGCGAACACCGGGGAGCTGTTTTTT. Variable domain in full (rest from reference TRBV5-4 and TRBJ2-2): ETGVTQSPTHLIKTRGQQVTLRCSSQSGHNTVSWYQQALGQGPQFIFQYYREEENGRGNFPPRFSGLQFPNYSSELNVNALELDDSALYLCASSLGAVANTGELFFGEGSRLTVL.

The J gene is TRBJ1-4, the V gene TRBV30; the D is unclear. The CDR3 extends over 15 amino acids. Between the trimmed V and J ends, which lost 3 bases and 2 bases, there was a span of 13 bases. Germline CDR1 and CDR2: GTSNPN and SVGIG (reference sequence). Here the CDR3 reads CAWRRRGSTNEKLFF. DNA for the CDR3: TGTGCCTGGAGGAGACGGGGATCGACTAATGAAAAACTGTTTTTT.

V gene TRBV19 combines with J gene TRBJ2-1; TRBD2 matches at 10 bases. With 4 bases clipped from V and 4 bases from J, the junction kept 10 bases outside the gene matches. The CDR3 spans 17 residues. Germline CDR1 LNHDA, CDR2 SQIVND (reference sequence). In DNA, the CDR3 is TGTGCCAGTAGTAAACAGGGTACTAGCGGGGTTTACAATGAGCAGTTCTTC. This translates into CASSKQGTSGVYNEQFF.

This clone was seen more than once but under ten times. V is TRBV4-2 and J is TRBJ2-5, with D possibly TRBD2 on 6 matching bases. Germline values: CDR1 LGHNA, CDR2 YNFKEQ. The CDR3 extends over 15 amino acids. Trimming shortened V by 0 bases and J by 5 bases, and 13 bases separated the two germline ends. The CDR3 nucleotides are TGTGCCAGCAGCCAAGACATCGCGGGGAGCGAGACCCAGTACTTC. Its protein is CASSQDIAGSETQYF.

The gene calls are TRBV5-1 and TRBJ2-7, with D maybe TRBD1 (6 bases). The germline gives CDR1 SGHRS, CDR2 YFSETQ. With 4 bases removed from V and 4 bases from J, the gap between germline ends came to 18 bases. This CDR3 has 15 amino acids. The CDR3 is CASSPVTGQLYEQYF. In DNA form, the CDR3 reads TGCGCCAGCAGCCCGGTGACAGGACAGCTATACGAGCAGTACTTC.

This clone was seen more than once but under ten times. The rearrangement uses TRBV10-3 and TRBJ1-5, with D possibly TRBD1 on 6 matching bases. Deletions cut 2 bases from V and 5 bases from J, with 10 bases between. The V gene's germline CDR1 is ENHRY and CDR2 SYGVKD. CDR3 size: 14 residues. CDR3 sequence reads: CAISETGGHQPQHF. CDR3 DNA: TGTGCCATCAGTGAGACGGGGGGGCATCAGCCCCAGCATTTT.

In this sample, this clone turned up once. The CDR3 here is CASSLAVGSNYGYTF. DNA of the CDR3: TGTGCCAGCAGCTTAGCAGTGGGGAGCAACTATGGCTACACCTTC. The V and J genes are TRBV7-9 and TRBJ1-2, with D unresolved. Germline loops: CDR1 SEHNR, CDR2 FQNEAQ (reference sequence). Trimming stripped 0 bases from V and 2 bases from J, with 10 bases between. The CDR3 consists of 15 residues. Variable domain in full (rest from reference TRBV7-9 and TRBJ1-2): DTGVSQNPRHKITKRGQNVTFRCDPISEHNRLYWYRQTLGQGPEFLTYFQNEAQLEKSRLLSDRFSAERPKGSFSTLEIQRTEQGDSAMYLCASSLAVGSNYGYTFGSGTRLTVV.

The chain is built from TRBV5-6 and TRBJ2-3; 14 positions agree with TRBD2. The germline gives CDR1 SGHDT, CDR2 YYEEEE. The V segment lost 4 bases and the J segment 1 base; nucleotides outside the gene matches: 5. The CDR3 is 17 amino acids. The DNA of the CDR3 is TGTGCCAGCAGCCGGACTAGCGGGGGGCTGGGCACAGATACGCAGTATTTT. This codes for CASSRTSGGLGTDTQYF.

This clone occurred a few times. The V and J genes are TRBV27 and TRBJ2-3, with D possibly being TRBD1 (5 bases). The length of the CDR3 is 15 residues. Per germline, CDR1 MNHEY and CDR2 SMNVEV (reference sequence). V was shortened by 4 bases and J by 2 bases, with 13 bases between the two germline ends. CDR3 bases: TGTGCCAGCAGTTCCTCACAGGTAGTCACAGATACGCAGTATTTT. Translating it yields CASSSSQVVTDTQYF.

This chain joins TRBV28 and TRBJ2-3; the D gene is possibly TRBD2 (6 bases). The germline V gene encodes CDR1 MDHEN and CDR2 SYDVKM. Trimming stripped 5 bases from V and 7 bases from J, with 22 bases between. This CDR3 comprises 16 residues. The CDR3 DNA reads TGTGCCAGCAGTACCGCGGGGACCCGCAACAGCCATACGCAGTATTTT. This gives the protein CASSTAGTRNSHTQYF. The full variable domain, with the rest looked up from reference TRBV28 and TRBJ2-3, is DVKVTQSSRYLVKRTGEKVFLECVQDMDHENMFWYRQDPGLGLRLIYFSYDVKMKEKGDIPEGYSVSREKKERFSLILESASTNQTSMYLCASSTAGTRNSHTQYFGPGTRLTVL.

V usage is TRBV6-5 and J usage is TRBJ1-2, with D maybe TRBD1 (6 bases). This CDR3 comprises 11 residues. CDR1 MNHEY and CDR2 SVGAGI come from the germline V gene. Trimming removed 6 bases from V and 8 bases from J, with 10 bases in between. CDR3 sequence (DNA): TGTGCCAGCAGCCCCGGGACAGGCTACACCTTC. Translating it yields CASSPGTGYTF.

The rearrangement uses TRBV4-2 and TRBJ2-1, with D possibly matching TRBD1 (5 bases). Germline-derived CDR1 and CDR2 are LGHNA and YNFKEQ. CDR3 length equals 16 residues. Between the trimmed V and J ends, which lost 0 bases and 5 bases, there was a span of 14 bases. Written as DNA, the CDR3 is TGTGCCAGCAGCCAAGATTGGGGCCGGATAAACAATGAGCAGTTCTTC. The encoded protein is CASSQDWGRINNEQFF.

This chain uses TRBV7-7 with TRBJ1-6; D is possibly TRBD1 (6 bases). This CDR3 is 19 amino acids long. Deletions cut 4 bases from V and 0 bases from J, with 19 bases between. Per germline, CDR1 SSHAT and CDR2 FNYEAQ (reference sequence). The CDR3: CASSSAPGQPSSYNSPLHF. The CDR3 DNA reads as TGTGCCAGCAGCTCCGCGCCAGGACAGCCGAGCTCCTATAATTCACCCCTCCACTTT.